Below, one T cell receptor (beta chain) is given with its context. Its cognate antigen is unknown. The data are from a study of cytomegalovirus exposure and HLA in healthy donors. Across the whole study: It was reported in a later analysis that the 90 to 150 validation repertoires used the same platform as the approximately 690 first-cohort repertoires.

Donors came from a validation cohort of over a hundred subjects, distinct from the first 666-subject cohort. Whole-study results and caveats: Using the classifier, cytomegalovirus status was reportedly diagnosed with high specificity and sensitivity.

Germline V gives CDR1 SGHRS, CDR2 YFSETQ. The trim removed 0 bases at V and 8 bases at J, leaving 11 bases unmatched. The CDR3 is 16 amino acids. This table comes from immunoSEQ multiplex PCR, and its TCRdb copy is limited to in-frame clones, with some not included. The repertoire has around 80,000 clones, approximately 96% of them found once; the top ten carry 1.3%. This chain joins TRBV5-1 and TRBJ2-4, with 7 bases that match TRBD2. The sequencing input was PBMCs. The TCR was taken from a woman between 18 and 30 years old in good health and CMV-seronegative. CDR3 residues: CASSLGLAVRRDIQYF. CDR3 sequence (DNA): TGCGCCAGCAGCTTGGGCCTAGCGGTGCGAAGGGACATTCAGTACTTC.